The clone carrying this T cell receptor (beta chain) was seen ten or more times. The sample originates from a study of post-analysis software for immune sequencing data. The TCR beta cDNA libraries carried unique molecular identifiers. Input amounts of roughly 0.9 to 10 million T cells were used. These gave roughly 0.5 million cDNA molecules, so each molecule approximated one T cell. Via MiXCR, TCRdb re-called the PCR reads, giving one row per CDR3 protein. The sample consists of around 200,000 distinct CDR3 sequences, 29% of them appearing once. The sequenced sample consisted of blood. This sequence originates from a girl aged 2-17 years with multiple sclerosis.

This CDR3 is CSVAVRPGETQYF. The DNA for the CDR3 is TGCAGCGTTGCGGTCAGGCCAGGAGAGACCCAGTACTTC. The chain recombines TRBV29-1 with TRBJ2-5; D unclear. The germline V gene has CDR1 SQVTM and CDR2 ANQGSEA. The V end was cut by 4 bases, the J end by 4 bases, with 13 bases between. This CDR3 has 13 residues.